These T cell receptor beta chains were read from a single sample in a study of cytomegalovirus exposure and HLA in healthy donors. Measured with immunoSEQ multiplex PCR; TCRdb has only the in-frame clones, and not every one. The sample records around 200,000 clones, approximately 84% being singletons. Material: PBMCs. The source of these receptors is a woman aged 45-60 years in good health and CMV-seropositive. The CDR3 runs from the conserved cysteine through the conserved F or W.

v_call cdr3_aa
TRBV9 CASSALSGTGATDTQYF
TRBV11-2 CASSLRTGGIAKNIQYF
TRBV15 CATSRGLAGDSYEQYF
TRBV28 CASSSPGQGIVDTQYF
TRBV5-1 CASSVTDKESPLHF
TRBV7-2 CASSWGLAPYEQYF
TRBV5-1 CASSPGQKNTGELFF
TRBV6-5 CASSVGTGLYEQYF
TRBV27 CASSPRVGSSVTGELFF
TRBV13 CASSLGAGGGNEQFF
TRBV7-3 CASSLRQGEAFF
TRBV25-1 CASSEYSSGYQETQYF
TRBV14 CASSQPGLHYNEQFF
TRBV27 CASSFGGSNQPQHF
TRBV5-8 CASSWDKNQPQHF
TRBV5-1 CASRLTNEKLFF
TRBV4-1 CASSQVQGPEAFF
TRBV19 CASSVKQGAGTYEQYF
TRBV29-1 CSARPGSTDTQYF
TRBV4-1 CASSPTTREKLFF
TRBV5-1 CASSSGGETYEQYF
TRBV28 CASSFENEQFF
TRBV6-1 CASSEGRVLVDEQYF
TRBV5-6 CASSLGGQAQETQYF
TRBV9 CASSVTGTGSDTQYF
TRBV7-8 CASSFLGGEGFVMFAEAFF
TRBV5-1 CASSGTTGAYGYTF
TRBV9 CASSAVTGGLNSRGYTF
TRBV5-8 CASSSQIRGGNTEAFF
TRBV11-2 CASSLRDRVHNEQFF
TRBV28 CASRDSGGTLFEQFF
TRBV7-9 CASSARDSNEKLFF
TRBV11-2 CASTQGADASYEQYF
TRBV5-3 CARNAGTGHYEQYF
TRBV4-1 CASSQGLAGEGHEQFF